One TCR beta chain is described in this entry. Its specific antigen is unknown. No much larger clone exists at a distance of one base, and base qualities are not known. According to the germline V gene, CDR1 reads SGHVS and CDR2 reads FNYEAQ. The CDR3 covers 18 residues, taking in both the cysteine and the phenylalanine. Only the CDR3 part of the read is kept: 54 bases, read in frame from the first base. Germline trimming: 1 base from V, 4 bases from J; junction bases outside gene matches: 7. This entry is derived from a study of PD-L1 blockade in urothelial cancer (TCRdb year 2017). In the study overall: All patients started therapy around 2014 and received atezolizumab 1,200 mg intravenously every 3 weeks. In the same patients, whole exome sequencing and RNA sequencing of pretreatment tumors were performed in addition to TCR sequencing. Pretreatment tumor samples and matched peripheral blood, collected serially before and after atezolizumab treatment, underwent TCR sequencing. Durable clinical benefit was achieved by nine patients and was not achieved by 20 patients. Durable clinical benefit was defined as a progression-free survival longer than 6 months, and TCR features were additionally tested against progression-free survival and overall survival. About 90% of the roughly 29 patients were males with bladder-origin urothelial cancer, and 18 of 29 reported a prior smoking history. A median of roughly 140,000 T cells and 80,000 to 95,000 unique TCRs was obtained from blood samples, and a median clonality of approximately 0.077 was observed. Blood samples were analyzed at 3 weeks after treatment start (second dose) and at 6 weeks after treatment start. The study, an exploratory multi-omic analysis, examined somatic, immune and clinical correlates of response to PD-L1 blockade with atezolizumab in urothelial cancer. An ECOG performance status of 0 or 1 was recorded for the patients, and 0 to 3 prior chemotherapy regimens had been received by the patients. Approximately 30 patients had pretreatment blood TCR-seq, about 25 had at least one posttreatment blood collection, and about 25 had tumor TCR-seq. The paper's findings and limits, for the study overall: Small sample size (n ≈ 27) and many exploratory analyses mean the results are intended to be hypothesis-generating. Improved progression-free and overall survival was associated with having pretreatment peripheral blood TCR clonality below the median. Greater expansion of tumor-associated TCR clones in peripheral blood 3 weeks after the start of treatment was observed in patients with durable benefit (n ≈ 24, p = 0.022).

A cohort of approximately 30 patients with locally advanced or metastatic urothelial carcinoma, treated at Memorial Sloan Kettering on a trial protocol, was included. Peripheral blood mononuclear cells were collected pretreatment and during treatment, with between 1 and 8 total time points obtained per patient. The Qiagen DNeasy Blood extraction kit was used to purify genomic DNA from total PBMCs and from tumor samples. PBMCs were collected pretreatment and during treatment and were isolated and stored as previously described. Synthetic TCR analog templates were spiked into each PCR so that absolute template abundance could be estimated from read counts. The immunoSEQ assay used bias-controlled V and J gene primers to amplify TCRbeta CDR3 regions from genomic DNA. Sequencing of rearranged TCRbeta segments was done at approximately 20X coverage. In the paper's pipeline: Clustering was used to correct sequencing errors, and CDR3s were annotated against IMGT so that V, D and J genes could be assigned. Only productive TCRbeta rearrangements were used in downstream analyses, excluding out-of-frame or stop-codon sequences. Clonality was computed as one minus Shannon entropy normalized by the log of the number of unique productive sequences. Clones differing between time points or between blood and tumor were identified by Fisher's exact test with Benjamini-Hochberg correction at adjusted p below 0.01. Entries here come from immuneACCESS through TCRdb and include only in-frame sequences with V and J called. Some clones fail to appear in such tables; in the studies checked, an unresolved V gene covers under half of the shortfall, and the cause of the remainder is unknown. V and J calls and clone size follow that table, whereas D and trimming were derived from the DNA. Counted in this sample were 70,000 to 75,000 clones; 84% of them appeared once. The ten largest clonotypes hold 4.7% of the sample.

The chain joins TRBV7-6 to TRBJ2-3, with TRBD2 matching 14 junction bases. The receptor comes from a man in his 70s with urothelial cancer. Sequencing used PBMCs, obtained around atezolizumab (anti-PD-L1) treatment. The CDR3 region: CASSLGSGTSGSSDTQYF. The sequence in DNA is TGTGCCAGCAGCTTAGGCTCCGGGACTAGCGGGAGTTCAGATACGCAGTATTTT.